One sample yielded the 32 T cell receptor beta chains listed below, sequenced in a study of T cells of healthy individuals. Each CDR3 protein is one row after TCRdb ran MiXCR on the 5' RACE reads. In the table there are about 41,000 distinct CDR3 sequences, around 4.5% of which are singletons. The receptors originated from a human donor in good health.

Remarks on this clonotype: A much larger clone differs by one base, so this may be a read error. This rearrangement joins TRBV12-3 or TRBV12-4 to TRBJ2-2; D is ambiguous. V lost 3 bases to trimming and J lost 0 bases, with 8 bases between them. The CDR3 covers 15 residues. The CDR3 sequence: CASSLVRTNTGELFF. The CDR3 nucleotides are TGTGCCAGCAGTTTGGTCAGGACGAACACCGGGGAGCTGTTTTTT.

This clonotype was counted ten times or more. The chain couples TRBV20-1 to TRBJ2-1; D is ambiguous. There are 12 residues in the CDR3. CDR1 is DFQATT, CDR2 SNEGSKA, per germline (reference sequence). CDR3 DNA: TGCAAAGCAGATTCCCCCAACAATGAGCAGTTCTTC. Amino acids: CKADSPNNEQFF.

This clonotype appeared many times. The chain has TRBV20-1 and TRBJ1-5; 11 bases agree with TRBD1. The CDR3 consists of 14 residues. Germline CDR1 reads DFQATT; CDR2 reads SNEGSKA (reference sequence). The trim removed 4 bases at V and 4 bases at J, leaving 3 bases unmatched. CDR3: CSAIGTGGNQPQHF. The CDR3 nucleotides are TGCAGTGCTATCGGGACAGGGGGGAATCAGCCCCAGCATTTT.

This clonotype was found a few times. DNA of the CDR3: TGTGCCAGCAGCCAAGGGTTTTACTCAGGGGCTCTTAATGAAAAACTGTTTTTT. As protein: CASSQGFYSGALNEKLFF. The chain carries TRBV14 and TRBJ1-4; a possible D gene is TRBD1 (6 bases). This CDR3 has 18 amino acids. The germline CDR1 and CDR2 sequences are SGHDN and FVKESK. The germline V and J ends were trimmed by 1 base and 4 bases, with 19 bases remaining between them.

This clonotype was recorded at least ten times. The chain carries TRBV28 and TRBJ1-2, with D hard to call. This CDR3 spans 16 amino acids. The V gene's germline CDR1 is MDHEN and CDR2 SYDVKM. Trimming took off 5 bases at V and 6 bases at J, with 22 bases between the two ends. The CDR3 reads CASSTIPPTALDGYTF. DNA of the CDR3: TGTGCCAGCAGTACCATCCCTCCCACGGCGTTGGATGGCTACACCTTC.

This clonotype was detected many times. The rearrangement joins TRBV11-2 to TRBJ2-7, with 8 nucleotides matching TRBD1. This CDR3 has 15 residues. Germline CDR1 reads SGHAT; CDR2 reads FQNNGV. V trimming: 8 bases; J trimming: 4 bases; junction bases outside the gene matches: 13. The CDR3 reads CASSSETGAPYEQYF. CDR3 nucleotides: TGTGCCAGCTCCTCGGAGACAGGGGCCCCTTACGAGCAGTACTTC.

This chain joins TRBV15 and TRBJ2-7; 8 bases map to TRBD2. J was trimmed by 6 bases and V by 1 base; bases with no gene match: 14. Germline lookup yields CDR1 LNHNV and CDR2 YYDKDF (reference sequence). The CDR3 is 17 residues long. CDR3 region: CATSRALSGRGNTEQYF. CDR3 DNA: TGTGCCACCAGCAGAGCCCTATCCGGGAGGGGGAACACCGAGCAGTACTTC. The whole variable domain, remainder taken from reference TRBV15 and TRBJ2-7, is DAMVIQNPRYQVTQFGKPVTLSCSQTLNHNVMYWYQQKSSQAPKLLFHYYDKDFNNEADTPDNFQSRRPNTSFCFLDIRSPGLGDTAMYLCATSRALSGRGNTEQYFGPGTRLTVT.

Within the sample, this clonotype is medium-sized. This chain connects TRBV20-1 to TRBJ2-7, with a tentative D call TRBD2 (6 bases). The CDR3 runs 12 residues. Germline V lookup: CDR1 DFQATT, CDR2 SNEGSKA (reference sequence). The germline V and J ends were trimmed by 3 bases and 3 bases, with 9 bases remaining between them. The CDR3 nucleotides are TGCAGTGCTAGGTTGCGGGACTACGAGCAGTACTTC. As protein: CSARLRDYEQYF.

This clonotype was picked up many times. The chain combines TRBV6-2 or TRBV6-3 with TRBJ1-2; no firm D call. Germline-derived CDR1 and CDR2 are MNHEY and SVGEGT. V was shortened by 6 bases and J by 4 bases, with 15 bases between the two germline ends. CDR3 length equals 14 residues. CDR3: CASREENTGYGYTF. As DNA, the CDR3 is TGTGCCAGCAGAGAGGAAAACACGGGCTATGGCTACACCTTC.

Many counts were recorded for this clonotype. V usage is TRBV20-1 and J usage is TRBJ1-2; D possibly corresponds to TRBD1 (5 bases). The length of the CDR3 is 13 residues. V lost 5 bases and J lost 4, with 14 bases in between. The germline V gene encodes CDR1 DFQATT and CDR2 SNEGSKA (reference sequence). CDR3 in DNA: TGCAGTGCTGGGGGGATTGAGTTCTATGGCTACACCTTC. Amino acids: CSAGGIEFYGYTF.

This clonotype was observed at least ten times. CDR3: CASSFSGATEAFF. For the CDR3, the DNA is TGTGCCAGCAGTTTTTCGGGGGCCACTGAAGCTTTCTTT. V gene TRBV12-3 or TRBV12-4 combines with J gene TRBJ1-1, with a tentative D call TRBD1 (6 bases). The CDR3 is 13 amino acids. V lost 3 bases and J lost 4, with 9 bases in between.

This clonotype was observed many times. The chain couples TRBV6-5 to TRBJ2-5, with 10 bases lining up with TRBD2. Unmatched junction bases numbered 5, after V lost 0 bases and J lost 4 bases. Germline V gene lookup returns CDR1 MNHEY and CDR2 SVGAGI. The CDR3 sequence is 16 residues long. CDR3 DNA: TGTGCCAGCAGTTACTCCCCGAGCGGGGGGGCAGAGACCCAGTACTTC. Residues: CASSYSPSGGAETQYF.

The table lists this clonotype with a few counts. The chain employs TRBV3-1 and TRBJ2-3; 9 bases are shared with TRBD2. There are 18 residues in the CDR3. Germline V CDR1 and CDR2: LGHDT, YNNKEL (reference sequence). The V segment lost 4 bases and the J segment 6 bases; nucleotides outside the gene matches: 17. This CDR3 is CASSPIIGSGRGADTQYF. The CDR3, as DNA: TGTGCCAGCAGCCCCATAATCGGTAGCGGGAGAGGGGCGGATACGCAGTATTTT.

This clonotype was observed at least ten times. This rearrangement joins TRBV3-1 to TRBJ1-2; D remains unclear. V lost 3 bases and J lost 4, with 15 bases in between. This CDR3 contains 15 residues. The germline V gene has CDR1 LGHDT and CDR2 YNNKEL (reference sequence). Here the CDR3 DNA reads TGTGCCAGCAGCCAGAATTTCGGACCCACCTATGGCTACACCTTC. It encodes CASSQNFGPTYGYTF.

In this sample, this clonotype turned up many times. The chain joins TRBV9 to TRBJ2-7; D is ambiguous. The CDR3 covers 11 residues. Trimming pared 3 bases from V and 4 bases from J, leaving 5 bases between. The germline V gene has CDR1 SGDLS and CDR2 YYNGEE. For the CDR3, the DNA is TGTGCCAGCAGCGATATGTACGAGCAGTACTTC. Its protein is CASSDMYEQYF.

This clonotype was observed many times. This chain joins TRBV11-2 and TRBJ1-1; D call uncertain. Germline V gene lookup returns CDR1 SGHAT and CDR2 FQNNGV. Trimming removed 0 bases from V and 1 base from J, with 6 bases in between. CDR3 length: 14 residues. Here the CDR3 reads CASSLDLTNTEAFF. CDR3 in DNA: TGTGCCAGCAGCTTAGATCTGACGAACACTGAAGCTTTCTTT.

This clonotype was counted ten times or more. This chain links TRBV20-1 with TRBJ2-3, with D perhaps TRBD1 or TRBD2 (7 bases each). The CDR3 covers 13 residues. Germline V lookup: CDR1 DFQATT, CDR2 SNEGSKA (reference sequence). The CDR3: CSLSGGGTDTQYF. As DNA, the CDR3 is TGCAGCTTATCAGGGGGGGGCACAGATACGCAGTATTTT.

This clonotype has ten or more counts. The V and J genes are TRBV6-4 and TRBJ2-5; 9 bases agree with TRBD2. The CDR3 is made up of 20 amino acids. V shed 5 bases, J shed 4 bases, and the junction held 23 bases outside the gene matches. Germline V gene data show CDR1 as MRHNA and CDR2 as SNTAGT. CDR3 sequence reads: CASSYRRAVAGATGGETQYF. The CDR3, as DNA: TGTGCCAGCAGTTACCGCCGCGCGGTAGCGGGGGCCACGGGAGGAGAGACCCAGTACTTC.

This clonotype occurred many times. J is TRBJ1-2 and V is TRBV20-1; no definite D call. Germline assignment: CDR1 DFQATT and CDR2 SNEGSKA (reference sequence). The V gene lost 8 bases and the J gene lost 0 bases, with 10 bases spanning the gap. The CDR3 is made up of 12 amino acids. Written as DNA, the CDR3 is TGCAGTTCTCGAATCCCTAACTATGGCTACACCTTC. Translating it yields CSSRIPNYGYTF.

In its sample, this clonotype was seen many times. CDR3 sequence: CATSDHRGFEQYF. DNA of the CDR3: TGTGCCACCAGTGATCACAGGGGCTTCGAGCAGTACTTC. This chain links TRBV24-1 with TRBJ2-7; 7 nucleotides align to TRBD1. There are 13 residues in the CDR3. V lost 3 bases and J lost 6; bases outside the gene matches: 4. Germline CDR1 and CDR2: KGHDR and SFDVKD.

This clonotype was detected a few times. The chain joins TRBV3-1 to TRBJ2-7, with 7 bases lining up with TRBD2. Germline CDR1 and CDR2: LGHDT and YNNKEL (reference sequence). CDR3 length: 13 residues. V lost 3 bases to trimming and J lost 6 bases; unmatched junction nucleotides: 5. The DNA of the CDR3 is TGTGCCAGCAGCCATCTAAGGGAGGGCGAGCAGTACTTC. Its protein is CASSHLREGEQYF.

The V call is TRBV19, the J call TRBJ1-1, with D maybe TRBD1 (5 bases). The ends were cut back, 7 bases at V and 4 bases at J, with 13 bases in the middle. This CDR3 is 13 amino acids long. CDR1 and CDR2 from the germline V gene are LNHDA and SQIVND (reference sequence). The CDR3 nucleotides read TGTGCCAGTAACCCCAGGGATGGCACTGAAGCTTTCTTT. Translation: CASNPRDGTEAFF.

This clonotype was counted many times. The V call is TRBV20-1, the J call TRBJ2-1, with TRBD2 matching over 15 bases. This CDR3 has 15 amino acids. Per the germline V gene, CDR1 is DFQATT and CDR2 is SNEGSKA (reference sequence). The trim removed 6 bases at V and 6 bases at J, leaving 6 bases unmatched. The DNA for the CDR3 is TGCAGTGCACGGACTAGCGGGAGGGCCATCAATGAGCAGTTCTTC. Amino acids: CSARTSGRAINEQFF.

V gene TRBV3-1 combines with J gene TRBJ2-2, with 7 bases matching TRBD2. CDR1 is LGHDT, CDR2 YNNKEL, per germline (reference sequence). CDR3 size: 14 residues. Trimming removed 7 bases from V and 6 bases from J; junction bases left unmatched: 8. The CDR3: CASTQTSPPGELFF. DNA for the CDR3: TGTGCCAGCACCCAGACTAGCCCCCCCGGGGAGCTGTTTTTT.

The chain links TRBV2 to TRBJ2-1, with D uncertain. Germline V CDR1 and CDR2: SNHLY, FYNNEI. The CDR3 has 16 amino acids. Trimming pared 6 bases from V and 7 bases from J, leaving 22 bases between. The CDR3 nucleotides are TGTGCCAGCAGGCCCCGACTGAGTCCGGCGGTGAATGAGCAGTTCTTC. Translating it yields CASRPRLSPAVNEQFF.

This clonotype was found many times. This chain links TRBV5-1 with TRBJ1-4; TRBD1 aligns across 11 bases. The V gene end was trimmed by 3 bases and the J gene end by 7 bases; junction bases not matched to a gene: 2. CDR3 length: 14 residues. Germline V gives CDR1 SGHRS, CDR2 YFSETQ. CDR3 sequence: CASSWTGGGEKLFF. The CDR3 coding sequence is TGCGCCAGCAGCTGGACAGGGGGCGGTGAAAAACTGTTTTTT.

This clonotype was detected ten times or more. The chain joins TRBV12-3 or TRBV12-4 to TRBJ2-1; possible D gene TRBD1, 8 bases. V was cut by 5 bases and J by 5 bases, with 22 bases left in between. This CDR3 has 17 amino acids. CDR3 nucleotides: TGTGCCAGCAGTATTGAAATAACAGGGGGGGGGGACAATGAGCAGTTCTTC. Translation: CASSIEITGGGDNEQFF.

The gene calls are TRBV11-2 and TRBJ2-4, with D possibly TRBD2 on 6 matching bases. The CDR3 sequence is 19 residues long. CDR1 SGHAT and CDR2 FQNNGV come from the germline V gene. V lost 5 bases, J lost 3 bases, and 26 bases lay in between. The CDR3 loop is CASSRREISGAGGKNIQYF. The CDR3 DNA follows: TGTGCCAGCAGCCGACGAGAAATATCCGGGGCCGGGGGCAAAAACATTCAGTACTTC. Together with reference TRBV11-2 and TRBJ2-4, the CDR3 gives the full variable domain: EAGVAQSPRYKIIEKRQSVAFWCNPISGHATLYWYQQILGQGPKLLIQFQNNGVVDDSQLPKDRFSAERLKGVDSTLKIQPAKLEDSAVYLCASSRREISGAGGKNIQYFGAGTRLSVL.

This clonotype was counted at least ten times. This rearrangement joins TRBV20-1 to TRBJ2-7, with 12 bases matching TRBD2. Looked up from germline, CDR1 is DFQATT and CDR2 is SNEGSKA (reference sequence). The V and J ends lost 7 bases and 4 bases, in that order; junction bases with no gene match: 8. The CDR3 loop spans 14 amino acids. In DNA form, the CDR3 reads TGCAGTGTCACACGTGGACTAGCGGGATACGAGCAGTACTTC. This sequence encodes CSVTRGLAGYEQYF.

This clonotype showed up many times. The rearrangement joins TRBV6-2 or TRBV6-3 to TRBJ1-5; possible D gene TRBD1, 5 bases. V lost 8 bases and J 3 bases, leaving 8 bases between the germline ends. Germline V gene data show CDR1 as MNHEY and CDR2 as SVGEGT. The CDR3 runs 12 residues. This CDR3 reads CASRDSNQPQHF. The CDR3 DNA sequence: TGTGCCAGCCGGGACTCCAATCAGCCCCAGCATTTT.

This clonotype was recorded at least ten times. The chain recombines TRBV3-1 with TRBJ2-7, with D possibly matching TRBD2 (6 bases). The CDR3 runs 17 residues. CDR1 LGHDT and CDR2 YNNKEL come from the germline V gene (reference sequence). Trimming removed 3 bases from V and 2 bases from J, with 20 bases in between. This CDR3 is CASSHVGSGWGTYEQYF. The DNA of the CDR3 is TGTGCCAGCAGCCATGTAGGAAGCGGGTGGGGGACCTACGAGCAGTACTTC.

This clonotype was recorded many times. The V gene is TRBV13, the J gene TRBJ2-5; a weak D match, TRBD2 (5 bases). The CDR3 is 18 residues long. The germline V and J ends were trimmed by 0 bases and 0 bases, with 17 bases remaining between them. Germline V gene sequence: CDR1 PRHDT, CDR2 FYEKMQ (reference sequence). This CDR3 is CASSLGDSDRGYQETQYF. The CDR3, as DNA: TGTGCCAGCAGCTTAGGGGACTCCGACCGCGGGTACCAAGAGACCCAGTACTTC.